Following are 20 T cell receptor beta chains from one sample sequenced in a study of beta chain features in type 1 diabetes. Sequenced material consisted of expressed TCRB transcripts (all of the isolated RNA was reverse transcribed). Sequencing was performed with immunoSEQ multiplex PCR; in TCRdb, only in-frame clones are kept and a portion is missing. The top ten hold around 2% of the sample, which has approximately 37,000 clones, around 64% seen once. Sequenced: Tregs from blood. The receptors were sampled from a woman aged 25 to 39 in good health.

CDR3 sequence: CASSTDGLEWQYF. CDR3 DNA sequence: TGCGCCAGCAGCACCGACGGACTAGAGTGGCAGTACTTC. The chain joins TRBV5-1 to TRBJ2-7; 7 bases line up with TRBD2. The CDR3 sequence is 13 residues long. Per the germline V gene, CDR1 is SGHRS and CDR2 is YFSETQ. V lost 4 bases to trimming and J lost 9 bases; unmatched junction nucleotides: 10.

This clone was counted once. The rearrangement joins TRBV5-1 to TRBJ2-2; D is uncertain. The length of the CDR3 is 14 residues. Germline V CDR1 and CDR2: SGHRS, YFSETQ. V shed 1 base and J shed 2 bases, with 6 bases lying between them. The DNA for the CDR3 is TGCGCCAGCAGCTTGTACACCAACACCGGGGAGCTGTTTTTT. Amino acids: CASSLYTNTGELFF.

This clone qualifies as medium-sized. The rearrangement joins TRBV7-2 to TRBJ2-7, with 11 nucleotides matching TRBD1. CDR1 SGHTA and CDR2 FQGNSA come from the germline V gene. The trim removed 1 base at V and 5 bases at J, leaving 7 bases unmatched. The CDR3 covers 16 residues. The CDR3 bases are TGTGCCAGCAGCTTAGTCGGGACAGGGGGTTTCCACGAGCAGTACTTC. This encodes CASSLVGTGGFHEQYF.

The chain employs TRBV28 and TRBJ2-7, with 8 bases fitting TRBD2. There are 15 residues in the CDR3. Per the germline V gene, CDR1 is MDHEN and CDR2 is SYDVKM. Trimming cost V 5 bases and J 2 bases; bases outside gene matches: 8. The CDR3, as DNA: TGTGCCAGCAGTACCAGCCGTAGCGGGACCTACGAGCAGTACTTC. Amino acids: CASSTSRSGTYEQYF.

The chain joins TRBV4-2 to TRBJ2-3; 9 bases map to TRBD2. There are 19 residues in the CDR3. The trim removed 4 bases at V and 2 bases at J, leaving 16 bases unmatched. CDR1 and CDR2 from the germline V gene are LGHNA and YNFKEQ. The CDR3 DNA follows: TGTGCCAGCAGCCGAGAAGACGCAAGGACTAGCGCAACCACAGATACGCAGTATTTT. Translation: CASSREDARTSATTDTQYF.

This clone was counted a single time. The V gene is TRBV7-9, the J gene TRBJ2-7, with D perhaps TRBD1 (5 bases). Germline V gene sequence: CDR1 SEHNR, CDR2 FQNEAQ (reference sequence). Deletions cut 5 bases from V and 2 bases from J, with 13 bases between. The CDR3 is made up of 14 amino acids. As DNA, the CDR3 is TGTGCCAGCAGCCTATCAGGGTTACCCTACGAGCAGTACTTC. It codes for CASSLSGLPYEQYF.

A single count supports this clone. This chain connects TRBV7-2 to TRBJ2-3; D remains ambiguous. The germline CDR1 and CDR2 sequences are SGHTA and FQGNSA. This CDR3 has 17 residues. The V gene lost 3 bases and the J gene lost 1 base, with 17 bases spanning the gap. The CDR3 sequence: CASSFTERSWGTDTQYF. The CDR3 DNA reads as TGTGCCAGCAGCTTCACGGAGCGCTCTTGGGGCACAGATACGCAGTATTTT.

Within the sample, this clone is medium-sized (0.01 to 0.1%). The rearrangement links TRBV7-8 to TRBJ2-7; 7 bases match TRBD2. J gave up 0 bases and V 1 base, and 6 bases lay outside the gene matches. The CDR3 is 16 residues long. CDR1 and CDR2 from the germline V gene are SGHVS and FQNEAQ. CDR3 in DNA: TGTGCCAGCAGCTTAGTTGCTAGCGGTTACTCCTACGAGCAGTACTTC. This codes for CASSLVASGYSYEQYF. Using reference TRBV7-8 and TRBJ2-7 for the parts outside the CDR3, the full variable domain is GAGVSQSPRYKVAKRGQDVALRCDPISGHVSLFWYQQALGQGPEFLTYFQNEAQLDKSGLPSDRFFAERPEGSVSTLKIQRTQQEDSAVYLCASSLVASGYSYEQYFGPGTRLTVT.

The chain has TRBV18 and TRBJ2-1; TRBD1 matches at 9 bases. Trimming removed 5 bases from V and 10 bases from J; junction bases left unmatched: 3. This CDR3 is built from 12 residues. Germline loops: CDR1 KGHSH, CDR2 LQKENI. CDR3 region: CASSIQGAEQFF. DNA of the CDR3: TGTGCCAGCTCAATACAGGGGGCGGAGCAGTTCTTC.

This clone was seen a single time. The V and J genes are TRBV11-2 and TRBJ2-1; possible D gene TRBD2, 5 bases. From germline, CDR1 is SGHAT and CDR2 FQNNGV. The CDR3 covers 14 residues. V shed 5 bases and J shed 5 bases, with 13 bases lying between them. The CDR3 protein is CASSQYTRNNEQFF. CDR3 nucleotide sequence: TGTGCCAGCAGCCAATACACTAGAAACAATGAGCAGTTCTTC.

The CDR3 sequence is CASSRQGGGNQPQHF. Here the CDR3 DNA reads TGTGCCAGCTCACGGCAAGGGGGGGGAAATCAGCCCCAGCATTTT. V and J are TRBV18 and TRBJ1-5; maybe TRBD1 (6 bases). Germline V gene data show CDR1 as KGHSH and CDR2 as LQKENI. With 4 bases removed from V and 4 bases from J, the gap between germline ends came to 14 bases. The CDR3 is 15 amino acids.

The CDR3 region has the DNA TGTGCCATCAGTGATTCACTAGCGGGGGCAGATACGCAGTATTTT. It is translated as CAISDSLAGADTQYF. The chain recombines TRBV10-3 with TRBJ2-3; 11 nucleotides agree with TRBD2. Germline lookup yields CDR1 ENHRY and CDR2 SYGVKD. With 3 bases clipped from V and 4 bases from J, the junction kept 3 bases outside the gene matches. CDR3 length: 15 residues.

The chain has TRBV19 and TRBJ2-5, with D possibly TRBD2 on 5 matching bases. CDR3 size: 13 residues. V lost 10 bases and J lost 5, with 17 bases in between. From germline, CDR1 is LNHDA and CDR2 SQIVND (reference sequence). CDR3 region: CATQRPGMETQYF. CDR3 in DNA: TGTGCCACACAACGGCCCGGGATGGAGACCCAGTACTTC.

This chain's CDR3 is CASSQTGVNTEAFF. Written as DNA, the CDR3 is TGTGCCAGCAGCCAGACAGGAGTGAACACTGAAGCTTTCTTT. V gene TRBV7-9 combines with J gene TRBJ1-1; D is perhaps TRBD1 (6 bases). This CDR3 region has 14 residues. The germline V and J ends were trimmed by 5 bases and 0 bases, with 10 bases remaining between them. Germline V gives CDR1 SEHNR, CDR2 FQNEAQ (reference sequence).

This chain links TRBV29-1 with TRBJ1-1, with TRBD1 matching 12 bases. V lost 5 bases and J lost 7; bases outside the gene matches: 14. The CDR3 extends over 16 amino acids. Germline V lookup: CDR1 SQVTM, CDR2 ANQGSEA. The CDR3 protein is CSVLGRDRGPRSEAFF. For the CDR3, the DNA is TGCAGCGTTCTTGGCCGGGACAGGGGGCCTAGGAGTGAAGCTTTCTTT. The full variable domain, its missing parts supplied by reference TRBV29-1 and TRBJ1-1, is SAVISQKPSRDICQRGTSLTIQCQVDSQVTMMFWYRQQPGQSLTLIATANQGSEATYESGFVIDKFPISRPNLTFSTLTVSNMSPEDSSIYLCSVLGRDRGPRSEAFFGQGTRLTVV.

There are a few counts of this clone. V is TRBV7-2 and J is TRBJ2-3; D remains ambiguous. Trimming shortened V by 1 base and J by 0 bases, and 5 bases separated the two germline ends. Germline V gene lookup returns CDR1 SGHTA and CDR2 FQGNSA. The CDR3 runs 14 residues. The DNA of the CDR3 is TGTGCCAGCAGCTTAGGGCCCAGCACAGATACGCAGTATTTT. It yields the protein CASSLGPSTDTQYF.

This chain connects TRBV28 to TRBJ2-7, with D perhaps matching TRBD1 (8 bases). Germline loops: CDR1 MDHEN, CDR2 SYDVKM. The length of the CDR3 is 13 residues. The V gene lost 5 bases and the J gene lost 4 bases, with 12 bases spanning the gap. The DNA for the CDR3 is TGTGCCAGCAGTAAACAGGGGGGGTACGAGCAGTACTTC. Encoded protein: CASSKQGGYEQYF. The variable domain in full, with the rest retrieved from reference TRBV28 and TRBJ2-7, is DVKVTQSSRYLVKRTGEKVFLECVQDMDHENMFWYRQDPGLGLRLIYFSYDVKMKEKGDIPEGYSVSREKKERFSLILESASTNQTSMYLCASSKQGGYEQYFGPGTRLTVT.

This clone was seen a few times. The chain couples TRBV7-2 to TRBJ2-7; TRBD2 agrees at 12 bases. CDR3 length: 18 amino acids. Germline V gene data show CDR1 as SGHTA and CDR2 as FQGNSA. The V and J ends lost 3 bases and 1 base, in that order; junction bases with no gene match: 10. In nucleotides, the CDR3 is TGTGCCAGCAGCTTGGCGACACTACTAGCGGGAGGTTCCTACGAGCAGTACTTC. This encodes CASSLATLLAGGSYEQYF.

The chain combines TRBV5-1 with TRBJ2-5; 10 nucleotides align to TRBD2. V lost 2 bases to trimming and J lost 5 bases; unmatched junction nucleotides: 9. Germline CDR1 and CDR2: SGHRS and YFSETQ. The CDR3 runs to 16 residues. CDR3 protein: CASSFGLAEVRETQYF. Written as DNA, the CDR3 is TGCGCCAGCAGCTTCGGACTAGCGGAAGTTCGGGAGACCCAGTACTTC.

This clone was counted only a few times. V is TRBV5-4 and J is TRBJ2-5; 8 nucleotides match TRBD1. This CDR3 contains 14 residues. The V segment lost 2 bases and the J segment 3 bases; nucleotides outside the gene matches: 3. Germline V lookup: CDR1 SGHNT, CDR2 YYREEE (reference sequence). The CDR3 protein is CASSFQGAEETQYF. CDR3 nucleotide sequence: TGTGCCAGCAGCTTCCAGGGGGCCGAAGAGACCCAGTACTTC. Drawing the rest from reference TRBV5-4 and TRBJ2-5, the complete variable domain is ETGVTQSPTHLIKTRGQQVTLRCSSQSGHNTVSWYQQALGQGPQFIFQYYREEENGRGNFPPRFSGLQFPNYSSELNVNALELDDSALYLCASSFQGAEETQYFGPGTRLLVL.